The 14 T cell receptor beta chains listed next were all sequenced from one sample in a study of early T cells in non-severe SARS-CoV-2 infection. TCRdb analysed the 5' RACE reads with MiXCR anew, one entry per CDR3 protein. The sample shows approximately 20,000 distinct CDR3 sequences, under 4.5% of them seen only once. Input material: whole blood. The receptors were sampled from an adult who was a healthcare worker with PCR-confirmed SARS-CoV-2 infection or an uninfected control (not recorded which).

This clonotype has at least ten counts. CDR3 nucleotides: TGTGCCAGCAGCCAGATACAGGGACTGGCTGAAGCTTTCTTT. The encoded protein is CASSQIQGLAEAFF. This rearrangement joins TRBV11-2 to TRBJ1-1; D is perhaps TRBD1 (6 bases). Germline assignment: CDR1 SGHAT and CDR2 FQNNGV. This CDR3 has 14 amino acids. V lost 5 bases to trimming and J lost 6 bases, with 16 bases between them.

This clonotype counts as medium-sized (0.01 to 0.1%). The CDR3 DNA follows: TGTGCCAGCAGTGAGGGTGGCTATCACACCGGGGAGCTGTTTTTT. As protein: CASSEGGYHTGELFF. V usage is TRBV6-1 and J usage is TRBJ2-2; D not resolved. The CDR3 sequence is 15 residues long. Trimming took off 3 bases at V and 3 bases at J, with 11 bases between the two ends. The germline gives CDR1 MNHNS, CDR2 SASEGT.

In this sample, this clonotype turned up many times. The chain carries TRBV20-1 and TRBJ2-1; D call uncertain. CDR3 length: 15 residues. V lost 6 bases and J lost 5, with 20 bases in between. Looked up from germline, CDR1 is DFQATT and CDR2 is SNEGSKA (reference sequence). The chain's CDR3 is CSAPVHRLLDNEQFF. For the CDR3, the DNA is TGCAGTGCACCCGTACACCGTTTATTGGACAATGAGCAGTTCTTC.

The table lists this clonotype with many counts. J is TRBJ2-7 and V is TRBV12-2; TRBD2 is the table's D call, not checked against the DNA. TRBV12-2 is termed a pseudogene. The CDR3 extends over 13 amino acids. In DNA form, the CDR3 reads TGTGCAAGTCGCCCTAGTGACCTTGACGAGCAGTACTTC. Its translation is CASRPSDLDEQYF.

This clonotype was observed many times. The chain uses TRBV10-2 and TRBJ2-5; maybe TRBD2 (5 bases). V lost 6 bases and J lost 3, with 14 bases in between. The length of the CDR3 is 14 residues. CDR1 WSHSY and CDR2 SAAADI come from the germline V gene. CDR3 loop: CASSVLAGKETQYF. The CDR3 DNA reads TGCGCCAGCAGCGTCCTAGCAGGAAAAGAGACCCAGTACTTC.

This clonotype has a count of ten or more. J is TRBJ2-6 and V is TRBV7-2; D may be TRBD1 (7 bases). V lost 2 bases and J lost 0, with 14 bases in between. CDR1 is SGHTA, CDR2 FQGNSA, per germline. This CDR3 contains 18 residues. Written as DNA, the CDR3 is TGTGCCAGCAGCTTAAGGGCAGGGGGAGGCTCTGGGGCCAACGTCCTGACTTTC. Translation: CASSLRAGGGSGANVLTF.

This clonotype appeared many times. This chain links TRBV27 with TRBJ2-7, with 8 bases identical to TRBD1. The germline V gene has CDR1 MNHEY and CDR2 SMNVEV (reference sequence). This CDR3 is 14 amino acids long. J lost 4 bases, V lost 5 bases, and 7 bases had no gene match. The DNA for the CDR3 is TGTGCCAGCAGTCGATACGGACAGGGATACGAGCAGTACTTC. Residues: CASSRYGQGYEQYF.

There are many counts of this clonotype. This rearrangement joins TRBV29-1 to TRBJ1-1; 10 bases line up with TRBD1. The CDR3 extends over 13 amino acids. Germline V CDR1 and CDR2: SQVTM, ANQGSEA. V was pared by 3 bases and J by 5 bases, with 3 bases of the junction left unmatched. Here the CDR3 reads CSVDRTGGTEAFF. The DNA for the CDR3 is TGCAGCGTTGACAGGACAGGGGGAACTGAAGCTTTCTTT. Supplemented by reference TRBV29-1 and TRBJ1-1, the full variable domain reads SAVISQKPSRDICQRGTSLTIQCQVDSQVTMMFWYRQQPGQSLTLIATANQGSEATYESGFVIDKFPISRPNLTFSTLTVSNMSPEDSSIYLCSVDRTGGTEAFFGQGTRLTVV.

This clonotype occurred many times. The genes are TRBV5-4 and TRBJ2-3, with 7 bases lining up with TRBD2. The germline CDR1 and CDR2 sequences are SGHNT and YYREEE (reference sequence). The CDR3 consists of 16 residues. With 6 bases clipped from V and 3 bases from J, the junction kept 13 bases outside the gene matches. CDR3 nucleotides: TGTGCCAGCACCCGAGGAGCGCTTAGCGGGACAGATACGCAGTATTTT. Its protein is CASTRGALSGTDTQYF.

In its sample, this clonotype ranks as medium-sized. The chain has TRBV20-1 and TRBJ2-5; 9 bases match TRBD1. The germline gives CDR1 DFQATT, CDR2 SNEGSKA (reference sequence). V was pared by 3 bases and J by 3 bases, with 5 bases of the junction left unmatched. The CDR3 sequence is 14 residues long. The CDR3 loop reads CSARGQGSKETQYF. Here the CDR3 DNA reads TGCAGTGCTAGGGGACAGGGTAGTAAAGAGACCCAGTACTTC.

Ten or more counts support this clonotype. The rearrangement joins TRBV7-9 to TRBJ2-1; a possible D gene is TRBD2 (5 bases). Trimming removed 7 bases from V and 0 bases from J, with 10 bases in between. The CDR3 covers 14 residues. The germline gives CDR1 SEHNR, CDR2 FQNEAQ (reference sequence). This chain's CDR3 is CASMSGNSYNEQFF. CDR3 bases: TGTGCCAGCATGAGCGGAAACTCCTACAATGAGCAGTTCTTC.

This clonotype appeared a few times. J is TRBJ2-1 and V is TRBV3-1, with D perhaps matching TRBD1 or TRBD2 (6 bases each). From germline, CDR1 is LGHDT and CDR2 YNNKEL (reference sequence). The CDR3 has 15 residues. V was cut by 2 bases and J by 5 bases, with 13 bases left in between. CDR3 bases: TGTGCCAGCAGCCAATGGGGCGGGGACAACAATGAGCAGTTCTTC. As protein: CASSQWGGDNNEQFF.

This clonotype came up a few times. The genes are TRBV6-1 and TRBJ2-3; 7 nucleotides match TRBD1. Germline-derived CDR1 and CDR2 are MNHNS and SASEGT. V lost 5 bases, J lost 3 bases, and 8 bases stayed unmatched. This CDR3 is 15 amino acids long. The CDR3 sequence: CASSSGQILTDTQYF. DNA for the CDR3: TGTGCCAGCAGTTCGGGACAGATTTTAACAGATACGCAGTATTTT.

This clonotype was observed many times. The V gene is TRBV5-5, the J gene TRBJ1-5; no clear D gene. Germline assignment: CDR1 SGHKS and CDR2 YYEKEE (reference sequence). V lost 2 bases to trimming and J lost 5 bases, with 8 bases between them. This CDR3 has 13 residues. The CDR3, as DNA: TGTGCCAGCAGCTTCGCCCCGGATCAGCCCCAGCATTTT. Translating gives CASSFAPDQPQHF.